The subject of this entry is one T cell receptor (beta chain). Its antigen is not known. Germline V lookup: CDR1 SGHDT, CDR2 YYEEEE. The V and J ends lost 0 bases and 2 bases respectively, with 11 bases between them. This CDR3 region has 15 residues. CD45RO-negative CD8 cells positively selected for CCR7 made up the naive population, which excluded terminally differentiated effector memory CD45RA+ cells. These data are taken from a study of shared clonotypes between healthy human individuals. Whole-study findings and limits: Across subsets, estimated richness was generally greater for naive than for memory populations. Rarefaction exposed incomplete sorted-subset sequencing despite large depth.

Sorted-subset replicate PCRs used 150 to 250 ng of genomic DNA. This amount corresponded to 25,000 to 30,000 T cell genomes. Using immunoSEQ multiplex PCR, the repertoire was profiled, and TCRdb retains in-frame clones only, with some absent. The profile shows around 2,000,000 clones, roughly 91% of them singletons. The chain has TRBV5-6 and TRBJ1-2; D unresolved. The sequence was obtained from a man aged 18 to 30 in good health. Some clones in this sample may be carry-over from other donors' samples. Sequencing was carried out using naive CD8+ T cells from PBMCs. The CDR3 reads CASSLGSVLNYGYTF. The DNA of the CDR3 is TGTGCCAGCAGCTTGGGTTCGGTGTTAAACTATGGCTACACCTTC.